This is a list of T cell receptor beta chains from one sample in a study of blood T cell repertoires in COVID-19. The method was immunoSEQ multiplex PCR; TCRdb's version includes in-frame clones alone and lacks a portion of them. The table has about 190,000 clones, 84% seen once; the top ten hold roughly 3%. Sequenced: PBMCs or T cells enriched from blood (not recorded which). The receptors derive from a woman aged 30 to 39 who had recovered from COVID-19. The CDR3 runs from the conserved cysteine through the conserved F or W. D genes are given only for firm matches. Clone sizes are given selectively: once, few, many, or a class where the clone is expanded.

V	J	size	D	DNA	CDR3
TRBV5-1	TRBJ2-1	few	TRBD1	TGCGCCAGTGGGACAGACTTAGGAGACAATGAGCAGTTCTTC	CASGTDLGDNEQFF
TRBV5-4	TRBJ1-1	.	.	TGTGCCAGCAGCTTGGCCGACAGAAACACTGAAGCTTTCTTT	CASSLADRNTEAFF
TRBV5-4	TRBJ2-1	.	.	TGTGCCAGCAGCTTGACAGTATTCAATGAGCAGTTCTTC	CASSLTVFNEQFF
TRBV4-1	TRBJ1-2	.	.	TGCGCCAGCAGCCAAGATCCAGGGCCTTATGGCTACACCTTC	CASSQDPGPYGYTF
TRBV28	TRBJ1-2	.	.	TGTGCCAGCAGCCTAAGTGGGGGCCGGGGCTACACCTTC	CASSLSGGRGYTF
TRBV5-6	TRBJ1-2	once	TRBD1	TGTGCCAGCAGCTTCGCGCTTCCACGAGACAGGGATAGACATGGCTACACCTTC	CASSFALPRDRDRHGYTF
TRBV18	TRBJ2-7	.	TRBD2	TGTGCCAGCTCACCCCGACCCTTGGGGGGGATTTCCTACGAGCAGTACTTC	CASSPRPLGGISYEQYF
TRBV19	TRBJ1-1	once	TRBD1	TGTGCCAGTAGTCGGGACAGGGGAAGGGGTACTGAAGCTTTCTTT	CASSRDRGRGTEAFF
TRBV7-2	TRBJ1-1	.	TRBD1	TGTGCCAGCAGCTTAGCTCCAGGGGGCCACACTGAAGCTTTCTTT	CASSLAPGGHTEAFF
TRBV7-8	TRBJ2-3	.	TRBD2	TGTGCCAGCAGCCTGTCTAGCGGGGGGGTCACAGATACGCAGTATTTT	CASSLSSGGVTDTQYF
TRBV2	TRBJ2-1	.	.	TGTGCCAGTGCAAACAGGATAGGTGGTGAGCAGTTCTTC	CASANRIGGEQFF
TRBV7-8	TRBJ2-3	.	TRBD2	TGTGCCAGCAGCTTTCTGCCTAGCGGGAGATATGGCACAGATACGCAGTATTTT	CASSFLPSGRYGTDTQYF
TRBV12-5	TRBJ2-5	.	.	TGTGCTAGTGGTTTGGTACATGGTAGCCACGAGACCCAGTACTTC	CASGLVHGSHETQYF
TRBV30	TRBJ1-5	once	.	TGTGCCTGGAGTGACTCCCCCGGGCAGGGGTCACATTTT	CAWSDSPGQGSHF
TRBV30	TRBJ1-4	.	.	TGTGCCCAAGGGGAGGCAACTAATGAAAAACTGTTTTTT	CAQGEATNEKLFF
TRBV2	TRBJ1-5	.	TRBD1	TGTGCCAGCAGTGAACCGACAGGGAGACAGCCCCAGCATTTT	CASSEPTGRQPQHF
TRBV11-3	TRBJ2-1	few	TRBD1	TGTGCCAGCAGCTCTGGGACAGTTAGCTCCTACAATGAGCAGTTCTTC	CASSSGTVSSYNEQFF
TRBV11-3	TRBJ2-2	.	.	TGTGCCAGCAGCTTGGGACAGAACACCGGGGAGCTGTTTTTT	CASSLGQNTGELFF
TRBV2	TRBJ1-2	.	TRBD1	TGTGCCAGCAGTATCCTCGGAGACAGGGACGGCTACACCTTC	CASSILGDRDGYTF
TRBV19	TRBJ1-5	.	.	TGTGCCAGTAGTATGCAGGGAGGAAATCAGCCCCAGCATTTT	CASSMQGGNQPQHF
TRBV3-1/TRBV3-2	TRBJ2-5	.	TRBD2	TGTGCCAGCAGCCAAGATCGTAGCGGGGTTGGGGGGACCCAGTACTTC	CASSQDRSGVGGTQYF
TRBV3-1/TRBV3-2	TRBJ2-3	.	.	TGTGCCAGCAGCCAAGATCCAGACTACACAGATACGCAGTATTTT	CASSQDPDYTDTQYF
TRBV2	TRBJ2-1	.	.	TGTGCCAGCAGTCGATCCCTAGTTGAGCAGTTCTTC	CASSRSLVEQFF
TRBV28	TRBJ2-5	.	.	TGTGCCAGCAGTTTATATTCGGATTCCCGGACAGACCAAGAGACCCAGTACTTC	CASSLYSDSRTDQETQYF
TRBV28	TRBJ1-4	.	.	TGTGCCAGCAGTTTAGGGTCCGCGGGTGGTGAAAAACTGTTTTTT	CASSLGSAGGEKLFF
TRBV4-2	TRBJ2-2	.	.	TGTGCCAGCAGCCAAGGACGGGGAGGCACCGGGGAGCTGTTTTTT	CASSQGRGGTGELFF
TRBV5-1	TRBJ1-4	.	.	TGCGCCAGCATGGACACCCCAACTAATGAAAAACTGTTTTTT	CASMDTPTNEKLFF
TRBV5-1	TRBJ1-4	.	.	TGCGCCAGCAGCCCGACAGCGGGAAATGAAAAACTGTTTTTT	CASSPTAGNEKLFF
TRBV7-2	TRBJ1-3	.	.	TGTGCCAGCAGCTTTAGAGCGGGGGATAGCAGCTCTGGAAACACCATATATTTT	CASSFRAGDSSSGNTIYF
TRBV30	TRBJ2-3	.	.	TGTGCCTGGTCTGACACATTAACTAGCACAGATACGCAGTATTTT	CAWSDTLTSTDTQYF
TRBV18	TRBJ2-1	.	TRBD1	TGTGCCAGCTCACCGGGACAGGGGCCAAACAATGAGCAGTTCTTC	CASSPGQGPNNEQFF
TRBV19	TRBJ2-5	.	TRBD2	TGTGCCAGTAGTCAACAAACACTAGCGGAAAAAGAGACCCAGTACTTC	CASSQQTLAEKETQYF
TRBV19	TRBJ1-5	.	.	TGTGCCAGTAGTGGCGACAGTGCCCAGCCCCAGCATTTT	CASSGDSAQPQHF
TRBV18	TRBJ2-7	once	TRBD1	TGTGCCAGCTCACCAACAGGGGACGAGCAGTACTTC	CASSPTGDEQYF
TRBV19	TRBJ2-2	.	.	TGTGCCCCCTGGTCAGGGAACACCGGGGAGCTGTTTTTT	CAPWSGNTGELFF
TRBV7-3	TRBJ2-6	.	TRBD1	TGTGCCAGCAGTTCACCGACAGGGGGCCTATTCCCCTCTGGGGCCAACGTCCTGACTTTC	CASSSPTGGLFPSGANVLTF
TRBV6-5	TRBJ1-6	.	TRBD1	TGTGGCGCACAGGGGGCCCTTAATTCACCCCTCCACTTT	CGAQGALNSPLHF
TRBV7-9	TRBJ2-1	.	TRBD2	TGTGCCAGCAGCTTAGCCGGGACTAGCGGGTTCCATGAGCAGTTCTTC	CASSLAGTSGFHEQFF
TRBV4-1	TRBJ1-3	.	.	TGCGCCAGCAGCCGCCGGCTGGATTCCGGAGGCAGAGGCTCTGGAAACACCATATATTTT	CASSRRLDSGGRGSGNTIYF
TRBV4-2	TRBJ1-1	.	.	TGTGCCAGCAGCCAACCCCCAGGGGTGGGAAACACTGAAGCTTTCTTT	CASSQPPGVGNTEAFF
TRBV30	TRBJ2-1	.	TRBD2	TGTGCCTGGAGGGGACTAGCGGGAAGGTCGCAGTTCTTC	CAWRGLAGRSQFF
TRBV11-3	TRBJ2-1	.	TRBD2	TGTGCCAGCAGCTTTGGAGGGAGGGCCGTATCGGGTGAGCAGTTCTTC	CASSFGGRAVSGEQFF
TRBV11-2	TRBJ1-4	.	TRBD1	TGTGCCAGCAGCTTAGGACAGGGGGGGGAAAAACTGTTTTTT	CASSLGQGGEKLFF
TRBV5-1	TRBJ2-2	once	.	TGCGCCAGCAGCTCCTTTCTCCGCGGGGAGCTGTTTTTT	CASSSFLRGELFF
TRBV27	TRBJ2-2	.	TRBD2	TGTGCCAGCAGTTTATCGATGCGGCTAGCGGGAGGTCTAAATATAGGTCACGGGGAGCTGTTTTTT	CASSLSMRLAGGLNIGHGELFF